These 9 T cell receptor beta chains came from one sample sequenced in a study of blood T cells in healthy people across ages. Alongside a J-beta primer mix, a sample-barcoded 5' primer served in a second PCR lasting about 7 to 11 cycles. TCRdb re-called the 5' RACE reads through MiXCR, storing one row per CDR3 protein. The table lists 1.5 million to 1.9 million distinct CDR3 sequences, approximately 42% of them singletons. The specimen sequenced was blood. The receptor source for this set is a woman under 30 in good health.

Written as DNA, the CDR3 is TGTGCCAGCAGAGGACCGGGACAGGGAGTTCACGAGCAGTACTTC. Translating gives CASRGPGQGVHEQYF. The gene calls are TRBV6-1 and TRBJ2-7; 9 bases map to TRBD1. Per the germline V gene, CDR1 is MNHNS and CDR2 is SASEGT. The CDR3 consists of 15 residues. Unmatched junction bases numbered 11, after V lost 6 bases and J lost 5 bases.

V is TRBV28 and J is TRBJ2-7, with a possible D match to TRBD2 (6 bases). Germline CDR1 reads MDHEN; CDR2 reads SYDVKM. The CDR3 has 13 residues. Trimming removed 5 bases from V and 4 bases from J, with 12 bases in between. The CDR3 nucleotides read TGTGCCAGCAGTGGGTCAGGGAGGTACGAGCAGTACTTC. Its translation is CASSGSGRYEQYF.

The gene calls are TRBV20-1 and TRBJ2-4; D is unclear. The DNA end is more similar to TRBJ2-7, so the J call may be wrong. The germline gives CDR1 DFQATT, CDR2 SNEGSKA (reference sequence). This CDR3 has 12 residues. CDR3 loop: CSAPLSAGEQYF. The CDR3 bases are TGCAGTGCCCCGCTAAGTGCTGGCGAGCAGTACTTC.

Turning to this clonotype: This may be a read error: a much more frequent sequence differs by one nucleotide. This chain connects TRBV11-2 to TRBJ2-7; weak D call: TRBD2 (7 bases). Near its end, the DNA agrees better with TRBJ2-5, so the J call may be wrong. CDR3 size: 14 residues. The germline V gene has CDR1 SGHAT and CDR2 FQNNGV. In DNA form, the CDR3 reads TGTGCCAGCAGCTTATACTCAGGGGAGGGGACCCAGTACTTC. Its protein is CASSLYSGEGTQYF.

This chain links TRBV11-2 with TRBJ2-7; D might be TRBD2 (5 bases). Germline V gives CDR1 SGHAT, CDR2 FQNNGV. There are 18 residues in the CDR3. V lost 4 bases and J 2 bases, leaving 24 bases between the germline ends. CDR3 residues: CASSSRSPRLFLAYEQYF. The CDR3 DNA is TGTGCCAGCAGCTCGCGATCCCCCCGACTATTCCTTGCCTACGAGCAGTACTTC.

The V gene is TRBV27, the J gene TRBJ2-7; no reliable D call. This CDR3 comprises 13 residues. V was clipped by 10 bases and J by 0 bases, with 13 bases between them. Looked up from germline, CDR1 is MNHEY and CDR2 is SMNVEV (reference sequence). CDR3 nucleotides: TGTGCCACAACCGACATAAACTCCTACGAGCAGTACTTC. Amino acid sequence: CATTDINSYEQYF.

The chain carries TRBV6-2 or TRBV6-3 and TRBJ2-1; D unclear. Germline V gene data show CDR1 as MNHEY and CDR2 as SVGEGT. The CDR3 contains 13 residues. Between the trimmed V and J ends, which lost 2 bases and 4 bases, there was a span of 6 bases. CDR3 in DNA: TGTGCCAGCAGTTACCTGGAGTACAATGAGCAGTTCTTC. Translating it yields CASSYLEYNEQFF.

The chain employs TRBV7-6 and TRBJ2-6; D uncertain. This CDR3 is built from 17 residues. CDR1 and CDR2 (germline): SGHVS, FNYEAQ. Trimming shortened V by 5 bases and J by 0 bases, and 14 bases separated the two germline ends. The CDR3 reads CASSPPQWGSGANVLTF. The DNA of the CDR3 is TGTGCCAGCAGCCCCCCGCAGTGGGGCTCTGGGGCCAACGTCCTGACTTTC.

This clonotype was detected a few times. The chain employs TRBV7-2 and TRBJ2-3, with 8 bases aligning to TRBD2. V lost 7 bases to trimming and J lost 3 bases; unmatched junction nucleotides: 6. From germline, CDR1 is SGHTA and CDR2 FQGNSA. The CDR3 is 14 amino acids. CDR3 sequence reads: CASTQSGGTDTQYF. The CDR3, as DNA: TGTGCCAGCACCCAATCGGGAGGGACAGATACGCAGTATTTT.